This TCR beta chain was identified in a study of T cell responses to AZD1222 COVID-19 vaccine. Sequenced by immunoSEQ multiplex PCR; TCRdb stores in-frame clones only, minus some. The table has around 130,000 clones, 80% to 95% seen once; the top ten hold about 1.9%. Study-level points and caveats: White British people made up most donors, females outnumbered males, and clonal diversity was possibly underestimated. Vaccine-related CD4 TCRs covered spike, predominating at 160-218 and 743-854. Repertoires were collected only later (after the peak T cell response had occurred).

Comments on this clone: Its antigen is not known.

Sequencing was performed on peripheral blood, taken 28 days after the second AZD1222 dose. This TCR derives from an adult who received the AZD1222 COVID-19 vaccine.

The CDR3 nucleotides are TGTGCTAGTGGTTTAATCCCTGACACAGATACGCAGTATTTT. This translates into CASGLIPDTDTQYF. The chain employs TRBV12-5 and TRBJ2-3; D remains unclear. This CDR3 region has 14 residues. V lost 3 bases to trimming and J lost 2 bases, with 9 bases between them. CDR1 and CDR2 (germline): LGHNT, FRNRAP.